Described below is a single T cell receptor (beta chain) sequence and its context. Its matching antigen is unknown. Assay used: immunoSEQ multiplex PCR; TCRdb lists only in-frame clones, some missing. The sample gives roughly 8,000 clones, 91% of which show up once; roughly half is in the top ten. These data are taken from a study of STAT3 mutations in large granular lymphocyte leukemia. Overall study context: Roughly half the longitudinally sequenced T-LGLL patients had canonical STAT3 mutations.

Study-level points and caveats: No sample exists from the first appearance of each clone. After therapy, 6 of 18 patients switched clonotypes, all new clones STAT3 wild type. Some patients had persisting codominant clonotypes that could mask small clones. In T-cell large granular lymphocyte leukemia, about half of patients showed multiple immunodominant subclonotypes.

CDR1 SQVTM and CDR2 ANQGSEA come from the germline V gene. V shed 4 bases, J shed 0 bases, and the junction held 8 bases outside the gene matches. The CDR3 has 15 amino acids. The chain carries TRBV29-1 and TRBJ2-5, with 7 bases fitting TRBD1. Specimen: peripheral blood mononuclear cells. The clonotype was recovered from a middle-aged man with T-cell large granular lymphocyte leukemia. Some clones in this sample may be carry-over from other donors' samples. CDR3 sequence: CSVGRPGQYQETQYF. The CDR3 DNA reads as TGCAGCGTTGGGAGACCGGGACAGTACCAAGAGACCCAGTACTTC.